This TCR beta chain was recovered during a study of blood T cell repertoires in COVID-19. Whole-study context: Researchers got acute and convalescent COVID-19 samples from the United States, Italy and Spain.

In the study's own analysis: Quantification of nucleated cells was approximated via reference gene primer amplification. Some clones are missing from TCRdb's copy, which holds only in-frame ones; the method was immunoSEQ multiplex PCR. For V, J and clone size, that table is used; D and trimming come from the DNA. The sample holds 72,000 or so clones; around 86% are singletons and the top ten take approximately 14%. Germline CDR1 is SNHLY and CDR2 is FYNNEI. The CDR3 runs 15 residues. Trimming removed 1 base from V and 4 bases from J, with 13 bases in between. The chain is built from TRBV2 and TRBJ1-1; D uncertain. The sequenced material came from peripheral blood. The sequence came from a woman in her sixties or seventies with acute or convalescent COVID-19. The CDR3, as DNA: TGTGCCAGCAGTGAAGTTGACATCCTGTTCACTGAAGCTTTCTTT. Its translation is CASSEVDILFTEAFF.